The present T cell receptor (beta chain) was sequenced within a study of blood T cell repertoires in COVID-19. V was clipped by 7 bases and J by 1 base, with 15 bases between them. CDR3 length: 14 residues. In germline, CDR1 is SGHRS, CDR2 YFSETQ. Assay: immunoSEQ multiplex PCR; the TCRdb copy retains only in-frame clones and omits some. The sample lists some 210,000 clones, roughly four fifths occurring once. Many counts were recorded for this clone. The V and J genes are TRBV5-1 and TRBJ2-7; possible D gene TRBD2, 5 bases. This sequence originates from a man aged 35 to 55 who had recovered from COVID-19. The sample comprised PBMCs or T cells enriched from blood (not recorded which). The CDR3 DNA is TGCGCCAGCCCCCCAGTCCGGGATTCCTACGAGCAGTACTTC. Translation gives CASPPVRDSYEQYF. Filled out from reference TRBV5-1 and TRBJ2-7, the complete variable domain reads KAGVTQTPRYLIKTRGQQVTLSCSPISGHRSVSWYQQTPGQGLQFLFEYFSETQRNKGNFPGRFSGRQFSNSRSEMNVSTLELGDSALYLCASPPVRDSYEQYFGPGTRLTVT.